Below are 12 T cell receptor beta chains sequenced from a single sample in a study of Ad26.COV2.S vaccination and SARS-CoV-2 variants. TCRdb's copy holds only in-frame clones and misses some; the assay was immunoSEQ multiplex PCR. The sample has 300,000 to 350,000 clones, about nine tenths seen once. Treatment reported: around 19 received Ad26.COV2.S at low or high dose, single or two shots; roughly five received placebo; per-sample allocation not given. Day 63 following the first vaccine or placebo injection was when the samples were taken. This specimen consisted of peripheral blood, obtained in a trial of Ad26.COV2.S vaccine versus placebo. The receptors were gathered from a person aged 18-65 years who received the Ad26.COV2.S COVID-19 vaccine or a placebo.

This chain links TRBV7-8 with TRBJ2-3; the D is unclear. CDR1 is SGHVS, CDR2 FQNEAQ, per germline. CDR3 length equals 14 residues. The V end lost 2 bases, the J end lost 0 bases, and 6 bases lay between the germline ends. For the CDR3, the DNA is TGTGCCAGCAGCTTAAGAGCTAGCACAGATACGCAGTATTTT. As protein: CASSLRASTDTQYF.

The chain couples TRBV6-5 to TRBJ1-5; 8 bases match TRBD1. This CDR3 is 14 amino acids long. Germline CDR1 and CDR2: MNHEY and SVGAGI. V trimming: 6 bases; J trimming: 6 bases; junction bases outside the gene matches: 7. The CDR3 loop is CASSLGQGSQPQHF. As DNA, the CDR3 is TGTGCCAGCAGCCTTGGACAGGGCAGTCAGCCCCAGCATTTT.

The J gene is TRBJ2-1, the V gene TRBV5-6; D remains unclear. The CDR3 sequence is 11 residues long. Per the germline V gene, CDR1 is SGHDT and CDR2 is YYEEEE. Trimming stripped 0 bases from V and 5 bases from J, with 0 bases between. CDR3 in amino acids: CASSLDNEQFF. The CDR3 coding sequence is TGTGCCAGCAGCTTGGACAATGAGCAGTTCTTC. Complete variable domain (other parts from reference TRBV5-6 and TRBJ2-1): DAGVTQSPTHLIKTRGQQVTLRCSPKSGHDTVSWYQQALGQGPQFIFQYYEEEERQRGNFPDRFSGHQFPNYSSELNVNALLLGDSALYLCASSLDNEQFFGPGTRLTVL.

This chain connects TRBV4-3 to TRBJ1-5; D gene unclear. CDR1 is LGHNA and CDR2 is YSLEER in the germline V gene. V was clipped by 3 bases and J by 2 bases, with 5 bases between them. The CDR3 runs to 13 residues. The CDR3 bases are TGCGCCAGCAGCCAGGAACGCAATCAGCCCCAGCATTTT. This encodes CASSQERNQPQHF.

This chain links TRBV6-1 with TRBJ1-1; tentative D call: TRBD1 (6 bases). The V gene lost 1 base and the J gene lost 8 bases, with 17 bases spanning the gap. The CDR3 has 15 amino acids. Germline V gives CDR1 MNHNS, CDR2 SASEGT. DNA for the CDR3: TGTGCCAGCAGTGAAGTTGTAGGGGGGGTACCGGAAGCTTTCTTT. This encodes CASSEVVGGVPEAFF.

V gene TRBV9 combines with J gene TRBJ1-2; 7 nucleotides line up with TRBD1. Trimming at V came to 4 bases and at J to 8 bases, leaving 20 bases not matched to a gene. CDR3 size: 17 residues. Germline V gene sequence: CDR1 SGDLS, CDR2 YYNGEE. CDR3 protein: CASSPSSRGTVVRGYTF. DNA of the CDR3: TGTGCCAGCAGCCCCTCCTCTAGAGGGACAGTGGTTCGCGGCTACACCTTC. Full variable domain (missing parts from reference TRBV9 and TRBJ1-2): DSGVTQTPKHLITATGQRVTLRCSPRSGDLSVYWYQQSLDQGLQFLIQYYNGEERAKGNILERFSAQQFPDLHSELNLSSLELGDSALYFCASSPSSRGTVVRGYTFGSGTRLTVV.

The CDR3 nucleotides read TGTGCCAGCAGCAAGTCTGGGGAGACCCGGTACTTC. Translation gives CASSKSGETRYF. The chain links TRBV21-1 to TRBJ2-5; TRBD2 was called by the table and not checked on the DNA. TRBV21-1 is a recognized pseudogene. CDR3 size: 12 residues.

The CDR3 DNA reads TGTGCCAGCAGTCTCGGACAGACCTACGAGCAGTACGTC. Translated, it gives CASSLGQTYEQYV. This chain joins TRBV28 and TRBJ2-7; possible D gene TRBD1, 6 bases. Trimming left V 5 bases short and J 2 bases short, with 10 bases between. CDR3 length: 13 residues. The germline CDR1 and CDR2 sequences are MDHEN and SYDVKM.

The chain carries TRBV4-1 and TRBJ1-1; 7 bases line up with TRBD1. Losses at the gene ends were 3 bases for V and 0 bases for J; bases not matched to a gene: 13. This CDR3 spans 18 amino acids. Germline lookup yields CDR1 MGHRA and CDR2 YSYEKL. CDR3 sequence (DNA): TGCGCCAGCAGCCATGGATCACAGACAGGGAAAATGAACACTGAAGCTTTCTTT. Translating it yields CASSHGSQTGKMNTEAFF.

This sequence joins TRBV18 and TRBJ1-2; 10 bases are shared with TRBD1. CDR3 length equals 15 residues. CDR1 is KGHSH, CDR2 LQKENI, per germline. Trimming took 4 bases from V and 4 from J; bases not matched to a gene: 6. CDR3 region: CASSLGQGGGYGYTF. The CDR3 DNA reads TGTGCCAGCTCACTTGGACAGGGGGGCGGCTATGGCTACACCTTC.

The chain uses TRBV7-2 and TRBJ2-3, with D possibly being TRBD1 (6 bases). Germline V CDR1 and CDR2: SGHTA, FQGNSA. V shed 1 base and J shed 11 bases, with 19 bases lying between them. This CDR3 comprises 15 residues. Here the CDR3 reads CASSLGGPRVVMQYF. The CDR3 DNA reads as TGTGCCAGCAGCTTAGGGGGGCCCCGAGTCGTGATGCAGTATTTT.

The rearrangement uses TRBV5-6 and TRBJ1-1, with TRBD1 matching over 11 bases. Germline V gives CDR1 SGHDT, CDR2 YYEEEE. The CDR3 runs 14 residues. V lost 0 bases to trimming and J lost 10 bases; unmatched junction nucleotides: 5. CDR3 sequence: CASSLGTGGAVAFF. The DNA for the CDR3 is TGTGCCAGCAGCTTGGGGACAGGGGGCGCGGTAGCTTTCTTT.